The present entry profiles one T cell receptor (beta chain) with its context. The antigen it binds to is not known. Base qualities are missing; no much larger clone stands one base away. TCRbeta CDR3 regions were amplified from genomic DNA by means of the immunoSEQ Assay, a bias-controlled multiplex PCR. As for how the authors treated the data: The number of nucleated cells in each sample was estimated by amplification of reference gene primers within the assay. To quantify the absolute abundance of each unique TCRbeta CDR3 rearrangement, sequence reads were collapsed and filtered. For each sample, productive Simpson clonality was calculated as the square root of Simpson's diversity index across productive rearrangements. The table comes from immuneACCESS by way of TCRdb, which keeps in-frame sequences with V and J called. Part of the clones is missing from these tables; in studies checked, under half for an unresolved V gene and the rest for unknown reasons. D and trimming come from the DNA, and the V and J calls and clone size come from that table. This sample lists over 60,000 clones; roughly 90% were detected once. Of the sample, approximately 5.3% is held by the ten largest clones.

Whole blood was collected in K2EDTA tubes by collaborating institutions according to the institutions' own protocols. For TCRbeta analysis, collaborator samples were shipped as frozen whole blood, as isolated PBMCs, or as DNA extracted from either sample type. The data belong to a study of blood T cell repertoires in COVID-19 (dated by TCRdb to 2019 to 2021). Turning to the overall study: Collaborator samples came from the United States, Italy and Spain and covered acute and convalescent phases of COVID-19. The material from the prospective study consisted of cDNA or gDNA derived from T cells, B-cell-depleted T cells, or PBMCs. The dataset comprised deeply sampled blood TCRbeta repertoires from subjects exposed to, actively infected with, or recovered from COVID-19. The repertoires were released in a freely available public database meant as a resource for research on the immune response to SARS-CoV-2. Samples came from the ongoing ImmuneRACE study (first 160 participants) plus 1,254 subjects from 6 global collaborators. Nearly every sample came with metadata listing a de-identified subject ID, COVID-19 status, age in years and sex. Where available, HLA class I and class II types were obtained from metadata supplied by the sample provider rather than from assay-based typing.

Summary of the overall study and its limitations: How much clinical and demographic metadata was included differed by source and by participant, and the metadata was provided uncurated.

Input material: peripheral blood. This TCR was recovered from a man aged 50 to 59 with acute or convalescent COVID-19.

Read as DNA, the sequence is TGTGCCAGCAGCTTTGGGCAGGGGGAGACAGATACGCAGTATTTT. Translated, this is CASSFGQGETDTQYF. The chain couples TRBV7-9 to TRBJ2-3, and 7 junctional nucleotides match TRBD1. CDR1 and CDR2 (SEHNR, FQNEAQ) derive from the germline V gene (reference sequence). The CDR3 goes from the cysteine to the phenylalanine over 15 residues. Only the CDR3 region is kept as DNA, spanning 45 bases read in frame from base 1. For this chain, trimming is 3 bases at the V end and 3 bases at the J end, and the number of junction bases without a gene match is 6.